What follows describes a single TCR beta chain. Its antigen remains unknown. The CDR3 spans 14 residues. In germline, CDR1 is MRHNA, CDR2 SNTAGT. V dropped 6 bases and J dropped 6; count of bases not matched to a gene: 7. These data are taken from a study of T cells in localized non-small cell lung cancer. Study-wide points: Uninvolved adjacent lung had the highest recorded T cell clonality, with tumor below it. Longer overall survival was associated with a higher density of T cells in the blood.

Profiled with immunoSEQ multiplex PCR; TCRdb holds only in-frame clones, not every one. The table lists fewer than 9,000 clones, more than 75% of them singletons. The TCR was taken from a male donor older than 55 with stage III lung adenocarcinoma. This specimen consisted of peripheral blood, obtained before any cancer treatment. The chain employs TRBV6-4 and TRBJ2-3, with TRBD2 matching over 9 bases. The CDR3 spells CASSLSGGRDTQYF. The CDR3 coding sequence is TGTGCCAGCAGCCTTAGCGGGGGCCGGGATACGCAGTATTTT.